This TCR beta chain was recovered during a study of blood T cell repertoires in COVID-19. Study details: The study drew acute and convalescent COVID-19 samples from the United States, Italy and Spain. From T cells, B-cell-depleted T cells, or PBMCs came the material, which was cDNA or gDNA.

Per the study methods: From reference gene primer amplification, estimates of nucleated cell counts were derived. The table came from immunoSEQ multiplex PCR; TCRdb's copy has only in-frame clones and leaves some out. V and J calls and clone size are those listed in that table; D and trimming were worked out from the DNA. The table has fewer than 35,000 clones, 89% seen once. The germline V gene has CDR1 LGHNT and CDR2 FRNRAP. This CDR3 contains 14 residues. Losses at the gene ends were 3 bases for V and 8 bases for J; bases not matched to a gene: 9. This clone was seen a few times. This TCR derives from a man older than 75 with acute or convalescent COVID-19. The sample comprised peripheral blood. The chain combines TRBV12-5 with TRBJ1-2; TRBD1 matches at 7 bases. The CDR3 reads CASGLGPGGRGYTF. The CDR3 coding sequence is TGTGCTAGTGGTTTAGGGCCAGGGGGTCGCGGCTACACCTTC.